This T cell receptor (beta chain) was obtained from a study of cytomegalovirus exposure and HLA in healthy donors. Study-wide results and limits: It was assumed in the presence/absence analyses that sequencing depth was roughly uniform across donors.

The sample holds one count of this clone. Its antigen is unidentified. CDR3 size: 13 residues. Germline assignment: CDR1 SGHRS and CDR2 YFSETQ. V was cut by 4 bases and J by 4 bases, with 9 bases left in between. Researchers ran the PCR with 60 Vbeta and 13 Jbeta primers. The assay was immunoSEQ multiplex PCR, and TCRdb's table has in-frame clones only and misses some. The repertoire holds a few hundred thousand clones, with 80% as singletons. The gene calls are TRBV5-1 and TRBJ1-5; perhaps TRBD1 as D (5 bases). Source material: PBMCs. This receptor was obtained from a girl aged 2-10 years in good health and CMV-seronegative. The CDR3 nucleotides are TGCGCCAGCAGCCCTGGGGGGAATCAGCCCCAGCATTTT. Translated: CASSPGGNQPQHF.